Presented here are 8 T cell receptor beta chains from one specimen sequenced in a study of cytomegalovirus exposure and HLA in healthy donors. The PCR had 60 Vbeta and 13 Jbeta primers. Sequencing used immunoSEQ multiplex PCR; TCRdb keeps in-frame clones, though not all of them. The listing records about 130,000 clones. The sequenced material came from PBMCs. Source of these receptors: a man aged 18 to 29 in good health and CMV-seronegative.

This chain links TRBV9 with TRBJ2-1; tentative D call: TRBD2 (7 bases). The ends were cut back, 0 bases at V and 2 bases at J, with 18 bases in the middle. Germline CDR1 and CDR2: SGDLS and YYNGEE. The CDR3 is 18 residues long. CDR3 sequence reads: CASSVGPGWGGPYNEQFF. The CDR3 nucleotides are TGTGCCAGCAGCGTAGGGCCCGGTTGGGGGGGCCCCTACAATGAGCAGTTCTTC.

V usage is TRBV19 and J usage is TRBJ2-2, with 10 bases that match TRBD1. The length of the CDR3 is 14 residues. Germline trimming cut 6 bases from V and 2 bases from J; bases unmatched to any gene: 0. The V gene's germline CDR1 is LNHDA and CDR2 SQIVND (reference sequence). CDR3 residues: CASRTGGNTGELFF. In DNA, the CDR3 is TGTGCCAGTAGGACAGGGGGCAACACCGGGGAGCTGTTTTTT.

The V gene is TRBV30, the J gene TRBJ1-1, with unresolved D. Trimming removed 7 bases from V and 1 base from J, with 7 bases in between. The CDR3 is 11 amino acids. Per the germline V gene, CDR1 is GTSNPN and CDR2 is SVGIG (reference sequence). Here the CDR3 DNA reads TGTGCCTCTAAACGGAACACTGAAGCTTTCTTT. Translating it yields CASKRNTEAFF.

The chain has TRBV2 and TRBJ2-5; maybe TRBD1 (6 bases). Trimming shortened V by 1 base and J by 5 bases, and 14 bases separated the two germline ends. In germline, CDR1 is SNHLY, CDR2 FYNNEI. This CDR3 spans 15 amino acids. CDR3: CASSEERQVGETQYF. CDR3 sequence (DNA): TGTGCCAGCAGTGAAGAGCGACAGGTTGGGGAGACCCAGTACTTC.

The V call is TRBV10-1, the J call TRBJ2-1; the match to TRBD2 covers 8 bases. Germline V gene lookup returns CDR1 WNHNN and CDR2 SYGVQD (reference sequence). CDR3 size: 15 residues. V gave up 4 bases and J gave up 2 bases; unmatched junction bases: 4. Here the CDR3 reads CASSGSGGAYNEQFF. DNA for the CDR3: TGCGCCAGCAGTGGGAGCGGGGGAGCCTACAATGAGCAGTTCTTC.

The CDR3 spells CASSIGAGEPNEQFF. CDR3 nucleotide sequence: TGTGCCAGTAGTATCGGGGCGGGAGAACCCAATGAGCAGTTCTTC. V gene TRBV19 combines with J gene TRBJ2-1; 7 bases align to TRBD2. CDR1 and CDR2 (germline): LNHDA, SQIVND (reference sequence). The length of the CDR3 is 15 residues. With V trimmed by 3 bases and J by 6 bases, 8 bases remained unmatched.

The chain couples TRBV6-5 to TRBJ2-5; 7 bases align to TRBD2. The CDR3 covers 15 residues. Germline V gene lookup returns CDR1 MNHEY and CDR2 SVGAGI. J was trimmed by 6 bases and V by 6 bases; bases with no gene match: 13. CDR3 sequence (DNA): TGTGCCAGCAGCGGTAGCGGAGCGGGGAAAAAGACCCAGTACTTC. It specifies CASSGSGAGKKTQYF.

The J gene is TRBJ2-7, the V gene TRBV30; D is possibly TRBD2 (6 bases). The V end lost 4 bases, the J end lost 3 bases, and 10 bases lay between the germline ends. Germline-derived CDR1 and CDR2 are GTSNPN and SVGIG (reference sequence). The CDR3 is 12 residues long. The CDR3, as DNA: TGTGCCTGGACAAGGACTAACTACGAGCAGTACTTC. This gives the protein CAWTRTNYEQYF.